These T cell receptor beta chains were read from a single sample in a study of blood T cells in healthy people across ages. MiXCR was run by TCRdb on the 5' RACE reads, yielding one entry per CDR3 protein. The sample has about 290,000 distinct CDR3 sequences, roughly a quarter seen once; the top ten hold 29%. The sample comprised blood. Receptor source: a woman aged 65 to 85 in good health. Each CDR3 is given with its conserved first and last residue. A D gene is named only where the DNA matches it firmly. Clone sizes are given selectively: once, few, many, or a class where the clone is expanded.

size,J,V,D,CDR3,DNA
-,TRBJ2-3,TRBV4-3,-,CASSHGTSGSTDTQYF,TGCGCCAGCAGCCACGGGACATCGGGCAGCACAGATACGCAGTATTTT
many,TRBJ1-4,TRBV5-1,-,CASSLTGTNEKLFF,TGCGCCAGCAGCCTGACGGGGACTAATGAAAAACTGTTTTTT
many,TRBJ2-5,TRBV7-2,-,CASSLDRGETQYF,TGTGCCAGCAGCTTAGACCGCGGAGAGACCCAGTACTTC
-,TRBJ2-7,TRBV11-2,-,CASSPPGEYEQYF,TGTGCCAGCAGCCCACCGGGCGAGTACGAGCAGTACTTC
-,TRBJ2-1,TRBV24-1,-,CATSDPTPRLDGTHNEQFF,TGTGCCACCAGTGACCCTACTCCTCGACTAGACGGGACCCACAATGAACAGTTCTTC
-,TRBJ2-7,TRBV6-1,-,CASRTDFNGQSYEQYF,TGTGCCAGCAGGACCGATTTTAATGGGCAGTCCTACGAGCAGTACTTC
many,TRBJ1-6,TRBV7-2,-,CASSLIGGVNSPLHF,TGTGCCAGCAGCTTAATCGGGGGGGTGAATTCACCCCTCCACTTT
-,TRBJ2-2,TRBV9,TRBD1,CASSVPWDRGDTGELFF,TGTGCCAGCAGCGTTCCTTGGGACAGGGGTGACACCGGGGAGCTGTTTTTT
few,TRBJ2-1,TRBV14,TRBD2,CASSHEAGVLNYYNDIGQFF,TGTGCCAGCAGCCACGAGGCGGGAGTCTTAAACTACTACAATGACATCGGGCAGTTCTTC
-,TRBJ2-5,TRBV29-1,-,CSVGGAATGTQYF,TGCAGCGTTGGAGGCGCTGCTACGGGGACCCAGTACTTC